This TCR beta chain appears in the sequencing data of a study of shared clonotypes between healthy human individuals. The authors loaded approximately 220 ng DNA, approximately 30,000 T cell genomes, into sorted-subset replicate PCRs. Profiled with immunoSEQ multiplex PCR; TCRdb holds only in-frame clones, not every one. This sample has about 980,000 clones, with approximately 76% found just once. Germline assignment: CDR1 SNHLY and CDR2 FYNNEI. CDR3 length: 14 residues. Trimming at V came to 6 bases and at J to 4 bases, leaving 7 bases not matched to a gene. The source of this sequence is a man aged 18 to 30 in good health. The sample comprised memory CD4+ T cells sorted from blood. Subset meaning: CD45RA-negative fraction. The chain recombines TRBV2 with TRBJ2-5; the match to TRBD1 covers 8 bases. CDR3 sequence reads: CASRGDRFGETQYF. CDR3 sequence (DNA): TGTGCCAGCAGGGGGGACAGGTTCGGAGAGACCCAGTACTTC.